The 21 T cell receptor beta chains given below trace back to one sample, sequenced in a study of cytomegalovirus exposure and HLA in healthy donors. Primers for the PCR totalled 60 Vbeta and 13 Jbeta. Method: immunoSEQ multiplex PCR; TCRdb's copy keeps in-frame clones and lacks some. This table has 80,000 to 95,000 clones, just under 85% appearing once. What was sequenced was PBMCs. The receptors were sampled from a woman aged 18-29 years in good health and CMV-seropositive.

V is TRBV6-5 and J is TRBJ2-7, with D possibly matching TRBD2 (6 bases). CDR1 is MNHEY and CDR2 is SVGAGI in the germline V gene. The CDR3 is made up of 12 amino acids. V was clipped by 11 bases and J by 6 bases, with 17 bases between them. The chain's CDR3 is CAASASLSEQYF. Here the CDR3 DNA reads TGTGCCGCTAGCGCCTCCCTCTCCGAGCAGTACTTC.

The J gene is TRBJ2-3, the V gene TRBV7-9; the D gene is possibly TRBD1 (5 bases). Per germline, CDR1 SEHNR and CDR2 FQNEAQ (reference sequence). Trimming cost V 8 bases and J 2 bases, with 14 bases left between them. The CDR3 extends over 14 amino acids. CDR3 region: CASSRYRNTDTQYF. The CDR3 DNA sequence: TGTGCCAGCTCACGTTACAGGAACACAGATACGCAGTATTTT.

This clone occurred once. V usage is TRBV15 and J usage is TRBJ1-5; 9 nucleotides align to TRBD1. Losses at the gene ends were 8 bases for V and 1 base for J; bases not matched to a gene: 9. The length of the CDR3 is 16 residues. Germline V gene sequence: CDR1 LNHNV, CDR2 YYDKDF (reference sequence). DNA for the CDR3: TGTGCCACCGGAAAGGTAGGACAGGGGAGCAATCAGCCCCAGCATTTT. This translates into CATGKVGQGSNQPQHF.

The CDR3 here is CASSDPDRVGNEQFF. Here the CDR3 DNA reads TGTGCCAGTAGTGACCCGGACAGGGTTGGGAATGAGCAGTTCTTC. This chain joins TRBV19 and TRBJ2-1, with TRBD1 identical over 8 bases. Germline V CDR1 and CDR2: LNHDA, SQIVND (reference sequence). The CDR3 is 15 amino acids. V was clipped by 5 bases and J by 7 bases; unmatched bases: 10.

The chain links TRBV19 to TRBJ1-5; TRBD1 might be the D (6 bases). The V and J ends lost 7 bases and 2 bases respectively, with 18 bases between them. The CDR3 runs to 16 residues. The germline V gene has CDR1 LNHDA and CDR2 SQIVND (reference sequence). The CDR3 loop reads CASNYRAVGGNQPQHF. In nucleotides, the CDR3 is TGTGCCAGTAATTACAGGGCTGTGGGTGGCAATCAGCCCCAGCATTTT.

This chain uses TRBV4-1 with TRBJ2-5; 7 positions match TRBD1. The junction had 3 bases not matched to a gene; V was cut back by 1 base and J by 1 base. Germline lookup yields CDR1 MGHRA and CDR2 YSYEKL. The CDR3 consists of 15 residues. CDR3 loop: CASSQVGTVQETQYF. The CDR3 coding sequence is TGCGCCAGCAGCCAAGTAGGGACAGTCCAAGAGACCCAGTACTTC.

V and J are TRBV27 and TRBJ2-7, with D unresolved. Germline lookup yields CDR1 MNHEY and CDR2 SMNVEV (reference sequence). Trimming left V 5 bases short and J 5 bases short, with 13 bases between. The CDR3 sequence is 13 residues long. The CDR3 DNA is TGTGCCAGCAGTAAGGCGGCGAGCCACGAGCAGTACTTC. Its protein product is CASSKAASHEQYF.

The chain employs TRBV29-1 and TRBJ1-2; 7 bases are shared with TRBD1. In germline, CDR1 is SQVTM, CDR2 ANQGSEA. Trimming at V came to 5 bases and at J to 1 base, leaving 4 bases not matched to a gene. The CDR3 sequence is 13 residues long. CDR3 bases: TGCAGCGTTCCCGGACAGGATAACTATGGCTACACCTTC. Translated, it gives CSVPGQDNYGYTF.

Only one count was recorded for this clone. The CDR3 DNA reads as TGTGCCAGCAGCCCGGGACAGGGGGTAAATGGCTACACCTTC. It encodes CASSPGQGVNGYTF. This chain links TRBV2 with TRBJ1-2; 11 bases are shared with TRBD1. This CDR3 comprises 14 residues. Germline V gene sequence: CDR1 SNHLY, CDR2 FYNNEI. The J segment lost 6 bases and the V segment lost 6 bases, leaving 6 bases of the junction unmatched.

The chain employs TRBV7-9 and TRBJ2-7; 8 nucleotides align to TRBD2. Per germline, CDR1 SEHNR and CDR2 FQNEAQ (reference sequence). V was clipped by 4 bases and J by 4 bases; unmatched bases: 12. This CDR3 contains 16 residues. This CDR3 is CASSSWHGSGKYEQYF. Here the CDR3 DNA reads TGTGCCAGCAGCTCTTGGCATGGTAGCGGGAAATACGAGCAGTACTTC. The variable domain in full, completed from reference TRBV7-9 and TRBJ2-7, reads DTGVSQNPRHKITKRGQNVTFRCDPISEHNRLYWYRQTLGQGPEFLTYFQNEAQLEKSRLLSDRFSAERPKGSFSTLEIQRTEQGDSAMYLCASSSWHGSGKYEQYFGPGTRLTVT.

J is TRBJ1-2 and V is TRBV30; tentatively, D is TRBD1 (5 bases). V gave up 2 bases and J gave up 8 bases, with 18 bases separating them. The CDR3 length is 14 residues. Per the germline V gene, CDR1 is GTSNPN and CDR2 is SVGIG (reference sequence). The CDR3 coding sequence is TGTGCCTGGAGTCCCGACTGGGGCCGGGGGGGCTACACCTTC. Amino acids: CAWSPDWGRGGYTF.

The chain couples TRBV7-9 to TRBJ2-2; possible D gene TRBD1, 6 bases. Germline CDR1 and CDR2: SEHNR and FQNEAQ (reference sequence). V was shortened by 6 bases and J by 3 bases, with 17 bases between the two germline ends. This CDR3 region has 16 residues. The CDR3 sequence is CASSRPQGQDTGELFF. The CDR3 DNA reads TGTGCCAGCAGTCGACCACAGGGCCAGGACACCGGGGAGCTGTTTTTT.

Remarks on this clone: A junction end diverges from the germline sequence, so it may reflect a read error. The J gene is TRBJ2-7, the V gene TRBV5-8, with 10 nucleotides matching TRBD1. This CDR3 spans 15 amino acids. CDR1 is SGHTS, CDR2 YDEGEE, per germline. The CDR3 sequence: CASSHRTGGKNYDFF. In DNA, the CDR3 is TGTGCCAGCAGCCACCGGACAGGGGGGAAGAACTACGATTTCTTC.

Written as DNA, the CDR3 is TGTGCCAGCAGCCAAGTCACGGGGACTGAAGCTTTCTTT. This translates into CASSQVTGTEAFF. J is TRBJ1-1 and V is TRBV4-2; D remains ambiguous. V lost 1 base, J lost 5 bases, and 8 bases lay in between. The CDR3 is 13 amino acids. Looked up from germline, CDR1 is LGHNA and CDR2 is YNFKEQ.

The chain employs TRBV29-1 and TRBJ2-2, with a weak D call TRBD1 (5 bases). CDR3 length equals 12 residues. V lost 7 bases to trimming and J lost 1 base, with 7 bases between them. CDR1 and CDR2 (germline): SQVTM, ANQGSEA. Here the CDR3 DNA reads TGCAGCGCTGGACAGAACACCGGGGAGCTGTTTTTT. As protein: CSAGQNTGELFF.

The chain employs TRBV2 and TRBJ1-6; TRBD1 matches at 7 bases. With V trimmed by 8 bases and J by 6 bases, 4 bases remained unmatched. From germline, CDR1 is SNHLY and CDR2 FYNNEI. The CDR3 covers 13 residues. CDR3 protein: CASQGQSNSPLHF. The CDR3 nucleotides are TGTGCCAGCCAGGGACAGTCTAATTCACCCCTCCACTTT. Full variable domain (remainder filled in from reference TRBV2 and TRBJ1-6): EPEVTQTPSHQVTQMGQEVILRCVPISNHLYFYWYRQILGQKVEFLVSFYNNEISEKSEIFDDQFSVERPDGSNFTLKIRSTKLEDSAMYFCASQGQSNSPLHFGNGTRLTVT.

The CDR3 spells CASESGTGSYEQYF. The CDR3 nucleotides are TGTGCCAGCGAGTCCGGGACAGGGTCTTACGAGCAGTACTTC. V and J are TRBV7-8 and TRBJ2-7; 9 bases agree with TRBD1. CDR3 length: 14 amino acids. The V and J ends lost 8 bases and 4 bases, in that order; junction bases with no gene match: 9. Germline V gives CDR1 SGHVS, CDR2 FQNEAQ. Full variable domain (missing parts from reference TRBV7-8 and TRBJ2-7): GAGVSQSPRYKVAKRGQDVALRCDPISGHVSLFWYQQALGQGPEFLTYFQNEAQLDKSGLPSDRFFAERPEGSVSTLKIQRTQQEDSAVYLCASESGTGSYEQYFGPGTRLTVT.

The chain's CDR3 is CASSLPVSYEQYF. The CDR3 region has the DNA TGTGCCAGCAGCTTACCAGTCTCCTACGAGCAGTACTTC. The chain joins TRBV7-9 to TRBJ2-7; D not resolved. Germline values: CDR1 SEHNR, CDR2 FQNEAQ (reference sequence). The CDR3 is made up of 13 amino acids. V was shortened by 2 bases and J by 0 bases, with 5 bases between the two germline ends.

V is TRBV28 and J is TRBJ2-5; 8 bases line up with TRBD2. CDR1 and CDR2 from the germline V gene are MDHEN and SYDVKM. J gave up 4 bases and V 6 bases, and 13 bases lay outside the gene matches. The CDR3 length is 16 residues. The CDR3 loop reads CASSLQRAGEVETQYF. The CDR3, as DNA: TGTGCCAGCAGCCTCCAGAGAGCGGGAGAAGTAGAGACCCAGTACTTC.

V gene TRBV7-9 combines with J gene TRBJ1-2; D call uncertain. CDR3 size: 15 residues. V was shortened by 3 bases and J by 1 base, with 12 bases between the two germline ends. The V gene's germline CDR1 is SEHNR and CDR2 FQNEAQ (reference sequence). The CDR3 nucleotides read TGTGCCAGCAGCTTGACTTCCCCCTATAACTATGGCTACACCTTC. This translates into CASSLTSPYNYGYTF.

The gene calls are TRBV6-6 and TRBJ1-5, with TRBD1 as a possible D gene (5 bases). Trimming stripped 1 base from V and 0 bases from J, with 10 bases between. Per the germline V gene, CDR1 is MNHNY and CDR2 is SVGAGI (reference sequence). CDR3 length: 16 amino acids. The CDR3 sequence is CASSYFRVDSNQPQHF. As DNA, the CDR3 is TGTGCCAGCAGTTACTTCAGGGTTGATAGCAATCAGCCCCAGCATTTT.